This entry lists 2 T cell receptor beta chains sequenced from one sample in a study of blood T cell repertoires in COVID-19. Only in-frame clones appear in the TCRdb table, and some are missing; sequencing was by immunoSEQ multiplex PCR. Of 390,000 or so clones listed, roughly 90% are singletons. Sequencing was performed on peripheral blood. The receptors were sampled from a woman aged 25 to 39 with active or convalescent COVID-19.

The chain has TRBV28 and TRBJ1-2, with TRBD1 matching 7 bases. J lost 5 bases, V lost 5 bases, and 11 bases had no gene match. The CDR3 runs to 15 residues. CDR1 MDHEN and CDR2 SYDVKM come from the germline V gene. The CDR3 spells CASSNPQGMVYGYTF. The CDR3 bases are TGTGCCAGCAGTAACCCACAGGGGATGGTTTATGGCTACACCTTC.

A word on this clone: Other nucleotide sequences from this sample produce the same CDR3. The chain joins TRBV5-1 to TRBJ2-3, with D maybe TRBD1 (6 bases). The V gene's germline CDR1 is SGHRS and CDR2 YFSETQ. V lost 0 bases to trimming and J lost 0 bases, with 8 bases between them. This CDR3 is built from 15 residues. CDR3 in amino acids: CASSLGTASTDTQYF. The CDR3 nucleotides are TGCGCCAGCAGCTTGGGGACAGCGAGCACAGATACGCAGTATTTT.